This entry lists 17 T cell receptor beta chains sequenced from one sample in a study of glioma-infiltrating T cells. TCR alpha and beta CDR3 regions were amplified from RNA using iRepertoire nested multiplex PCR. TCRdb redid the calling of the multiplex PCR reads with MiXCR, one entry per CDR3 protein. Of 100,000 to 150,000 distinct CDR3 sequences in the sample, about 23% were seen once. Sequenced material: glioma tissue, nonneoplastic brain tissue, or PBMCs (not recorded which). These receptors originate from a human donor with low-grade glioma or glioblastoma, undergoing nonglioma brain surgery, or in good health (not recorded which).

As for this clonotype: A clone one base away is much larger, so this may be a read error. The V gene is TRBV19, the J gene TRBJ1-1, with a tentative D call TRBD1 (5 bases). The CDR3 consists of 14 residues. Germline CDR1 reads LNHDA; CDR2 reads SQIVND (reference sequence). The CDR3 sequence: CASSSIGEDTQAFF. The CDR3 DNA reads TGTGCCAGTAGCAGTATAGGGGAGGACACTCAAGCTTTCTTT.

This clonotype showed up many times. This rearrangement joins TRBV28 to TRBJ2-7, with a tentative D call TRBD2 (6 bases). Trimming shortened V by 4 bases and J by 0 bases, and 10 bases separated the two germline ends. This CDR3 is 14 amino acids long. Germline CDR1 and CDR2: MDHEN and SYDVKM. CDR3 sequence reads: CASSSLAPSYEQYF. CDR3 nucleotide sequence: TGTGCCAGCAGTTCTCTAGCGCCCTCCTACGAGCAGTACTTC.

J is TRBJ2-7 and V is TRBV11-2, with D tentatively TRBD2 (6 bases). The CDR3 length is 14 residues. The germline V and J ends were trimmed by 1 base and 6 bases, with 13 bases remaining between them. The germline V gene encodes CDR1 SGHAT and CDR2 FQNNGV. As DNA, the CDR3 is TGTGCCAGCAGCTTAGGGGGGGTGGTTACCGAGCAGTACTTC. It specifies CASSLGGVVTEQYF. The entire variable domain, with the rest obtained from reference TRBV11-2 and TRBJ2-7, is as follows: EAGVAQSPRYKIIEKRQSVAFWCNPISGHATLYWYQQILGQGPKLLIQFQNNGVVDDSQLPKDRFSAERLKGVDSTLKIQPAKLEDSAVYLCASSLGGVVTEQYFGPGTRLTVT.

As concerns this clonotype: A much larger clone sits a single nucleotide away, making a read error possible. The V gene is TRBV2, the J gene TRBJ1-6; the D is unclear. In germline, CDR1 is SNHLY, CDR2 FYNNEI. The CDR3 loop spans 13 amino acids. The CDR3 loop reads CASSESSHSPVHF. CDR3 DNA: TGTGCCAGCAGTGAATCCTCTCATTCACCCGTCCACTTT.

This chain connects TRBV6-2 or TRBV6-3 to TRBJ2-5; D possibly corresponds to TRBD2 (5 bases). The CDR3 sequence is 14 residues long. From germline, CDR1 is MNHEY and CDR2 SVGEGT. V was pared by 6 bases and J by 4 bases, with 15 bases between. The CDR3 DNA reads as TGTGCCAGCAGGATACTAGTTGGAGCAGAGACCCAGTACTTC. This codes for CASRILVGAETQYF.

This clonotype was observed a few times. J is TRBJ2-7 and V is TRBV3-1, with D unresolved. Germline CDR1 LGHDT, CDR2 YNNKEL (reference sequence). V lost 3 bases, J lost 5 bases, and 14 bases lay in between. CDR3 size: 14 residues. The CDR3 nucleotides are TGTGCCAGCAGCCACCAGGCCCCCCGAAACGAGCAGTACTTC. This translates into CASSHQAPRNEQYF.

This clonotype was counted ten times or more. V usage is TRBV3-1 and J usage is TRBJ2-1, with D possibly being TRBD2 (5 bases). The V gene lost 2 bases and the J gene lost 1 base, with 9 bases spanning the gap. Germline loops: CDR1 LGHDT, CDR2 YNNKEL (reference sequence). The CDR3 has 15 amino acids. The CDR3 sequence: CASSQTRDSYNEQFF. The CDR3, as DNA: TGTGCCAGCAGCCAAACTAGGGATTCCTACAATGAGCAGTTCTTC.

V and J are TRBV4-1 and TRBJ2-7, with D perhaps matching TRBD1 (5 bases). The CDR3 runs 14 residues. The germline V and J ends were trimmed by 4 bases and 0 bases, with 10 bases remaining between them. Germline CDR1 MGHRA, CDR2 YSYEKL. The CDR3: CASSPHQGSYEQYF. The DNA of the CDR3 is TGCGCCAGCAGCCCCCACCAGGGCTCCTACGAGCAGTACTTC.

Details on this clonotype: This could be a read error, since a much larger clone is one nucleotide away. The chain has TRBV5-4 and TRBJ2-2, with TRBD2 matching over 9 bases. The CDR3 is made up of 16 amino acids. CDR1 and CDR2 (germline): SGHNT, YYREEE (reference sequence). The CDR3 region has the DNA TGTGCCAGCAGCTTCCAGCGGGGGGCGAACGCCGGGGAGCTGTTTTTT. Its translation is CASSFQRGANAGELFF.

On this clonotype itself: With a much larger clone just one base away, this may be a read error. Written as DNA, the CDR3 is TGTGCCAGCGGATCACGGGGATACAATGAGCAGTTCTTC. This encodes CASGSRGYNEQFF. This chain joins TRBV6-1 and TRBJ2-1, with D perhaps TRBD2 (5 bases). V lost 8 bases and J 4 bases, leaving 12 bases between the germline ends. CDR3 size: 13 residues. CDR1 and CDR2 from the germline V gene are MNHNS and SASEGT.

For this clonotype: At one end the junction does not follow the germline gene, possibly because of a read error. The V call is TRBV19, the J call TRBJ1-1; D unresolved. The CDR3 length is 15 residues. Germline CDR1 LNHDA, CDR2 SQIVND (reference sequence). The CDR3 DNA reads TGTGCCGGTAGTCGACCCCGCCAGCTGAACACTGAAGCTTTCTTT. It yields the protein CAGSRPRQLNTEAFF.

This clonotype was observed many times. V and J are TRBV6-1 and TRBJ1-1; no definite D call. Trimming took off 5 bases at V and 0 bases at J, with 7 bases between the two ends. This CDR3 is built from 13 residues. Germline V gives CDR1 MNHNS, CDR2 SASEGT. The CDR3 region is CASSITVNTEAFF. DNA of the CDR3: TGTGCCAGCAGTATCACAGTGAACACTGAAGCTTTCTTT.

In its sample, this clonotype was seen a few times. V is TRBV29-1 and J is TRBJ1-1, with a weak D call TRBD1 (5 bases). With 4 bases removed from V and 5 bases from J, the gap between germline ends came to 11 bases. Germline CDR1 SQVTM, CDR2 ANQGSEA. The CDR3 totals 12 residues. The CDR3 sequence is CSVGGSGTEAFF. CDR3 bases: TGCAGCGTTGGGGGGTCGGGGACTGAAGCTTTCTTT. Looking up the rest from reference TRBV29-1 and TRBJ1-1 gives the full variable domain: SAVISQKPSRDICQRGTSLTIQCQVDSQVTMMFWYRQQPGQSLTLIATANQGSEATYESGFVIDKFPISRPNLTFSTLTVSNMSPEDSSIYLCSVGGSGTEAFFGQGTRLTVV.

This clonotype was seen at least ten times. V gene TRBV2 combines with J gene TRBJ1-1; TRBD1 is a possible D gene (6 bases). The ends were cut back, 4 bases at V and 1 base at J, with 7 bases in the middle. CDR3 length equals 13 residues. Germline CDR1 SNHLY, CDR2 FYNNEI. The CDR3 DNA is TGTGCCAGCAGTGGGACAGCGAACACTGAAGCTTTCTTT. It yields the protein CASSGTANTEAFF.

In the case of this clonotype: This may be a read error: a much more frequent sequence differs by one nucleotide. This rearrangement joins TRBV12-3 or TRBV12-4 to TRBJ1-1; D possibly corresponds to TRBD1 (6 bases). CDR3 length equals 16 residues. V was clipped by 7 bases and J by 5 bases, with 23 bases between them. CDR3 nucleotide sequence: TGTGCCAGCACCCCCTTTCAAGACAGGAGGAAGACTGAAGCTTTCTTT. It is translated as CASTPFQDRRKTEAFF.

This clonotype showed up many times. This chain links TRBV4-2 with TRBJ2-7, with D tentatively TRBD2 (5 bases). V was cut by 2 bases and J by 4 bases, with 15 bases left in between. CDR1 and CDR2 from the germline V gene are LGHNA and YNFKEQ. The CDR3 is 15 residues long. CDR3 loop: CASSQPTTSPYEQYF. The CDR3 DNA follows: TGTGCCAGCAGCCAACCGACTACCTCCCCTTACGAGCAGTACTTC.

The rearrangement links TRBV14 to TRBJ2-1; 14 bases are shared with TRBD2. V shed 3 bases and J 8 bases; nucleotides not matched to a gene: 3. This CDR3 region has 15 residues. Per the germline V gene, CDR1 is SGHDN and CDR2 is FVKESK. For the CDR3, the DNA is TGTGCCAGCAGCCACCGGACTAGCGGGAGGTATGAGCAGTTCTTC. It yields the protein CASSHRTSGRYEQFF.